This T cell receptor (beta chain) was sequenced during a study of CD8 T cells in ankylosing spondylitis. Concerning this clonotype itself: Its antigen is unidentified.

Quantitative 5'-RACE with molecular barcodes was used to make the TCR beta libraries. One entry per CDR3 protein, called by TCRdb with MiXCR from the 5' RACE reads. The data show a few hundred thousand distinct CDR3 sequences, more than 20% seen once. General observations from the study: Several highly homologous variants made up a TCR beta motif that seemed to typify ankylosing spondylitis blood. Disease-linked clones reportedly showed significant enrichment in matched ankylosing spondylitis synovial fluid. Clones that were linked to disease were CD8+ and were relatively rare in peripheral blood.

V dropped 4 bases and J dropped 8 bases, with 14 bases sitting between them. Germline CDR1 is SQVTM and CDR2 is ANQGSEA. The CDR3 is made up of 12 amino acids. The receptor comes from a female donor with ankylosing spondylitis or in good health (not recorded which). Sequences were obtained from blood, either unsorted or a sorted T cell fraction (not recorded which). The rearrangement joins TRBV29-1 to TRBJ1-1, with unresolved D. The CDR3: CSVVEVPPEAFF. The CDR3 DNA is TGCAGCGTTGTTGAGGTTCCCCCCGAAGCTTTCTTT.